These 24 T cell receptor beta chains were sequenced from one sample in a study of shared clonotypes between healthy human individuals. The method was immunoSEQ multiplex PCR; TCRdb's version includes in-frame clones alone and lacks a portion of them. The table has roughly 550,000 clones, 95% to 96% seen once. The naive CD8 fraction comprised CD45RO-negative cells positively selected for CCR7 and excluded terminally differentiated effector memory CD45RA+ cells. Sequencing input: naive CD8+ T cells sorted from blood. The source of these receptors is a woman in her 30s in good health.

J is TRBJ1-2 and V is TRBV5-4; the D is unclear. This CDR3 is built from 15 residues. From germline, CDR1 is SGHNT and CDR2 YYREEE (reference sequence). The V end lost 0 bases, the J end lost 8 bases, and 17 bases lay between the germline ends. The CDR3 protein is CASSLGPGNLRGYTF. CDR3 nucleotide sequence: TGTGCCAGCAGCTTGGGTCCGGGGAATCTTAGAGGCTACACCTTC.

The chain carries TRBV4-1 and TRBJ2-1, with 9 bases fitting TRBD2. V lost 3 bases, J lost 7 bases, and 16 bases stayed unmatched. This CDR3 spans 18 amino acids. CDR1 is MGHRA and CDR2 is YSYEKL in the germline V gene. CDR3 sequence reads: CASSHWTRVSGSRNEQFF. CDR3 in DNA: TGCGCCAGCAGCCACTGGACCCGGGTTAGCGGGAGTCGGAATGAGCAGTTCTTC.

The chain's CDR3 is CASSIRVGVSYGYTF. Written as DNA, the CDR3 is TGTGCCAGTAGTATCCGGGTAGGGGTGAGCTATGGCTACACCTTC. The chain combines TRBV19 with TRBJ1-2; possibly TRBD1 for D (5 bases). The V gene lost 3 bases and the J gene lost 4 bases, with 15 bases spanning the gap. Germline V gene data show CDR1 as LNHDA and CDR2 as SQIVND (reference sequence). The CDR3 sequence is 15 residues long.

The V call is TRBV28, the J call TRBJ2-7; TRBD2 aligns across 15 bases. Losses at the gene ends were 5 bases for V and 3 bases for J; bases not matched to a gene: 11. Germline V CDR1 and CDR2: MDHEN, SYDVKM. CDR3 length: 18 residues. CDR3 residues: CASSQNTPGLAGGYEQYF. CDR3 nucleotide sequence: TGTGCCAGCAGTCAAAACACGCCGGGACTAGCGGGAGGCTACGAGCAGTACTTC.

The chain couples TRBV28 to TRBJ1-1; 7 bases match TRBD1. The V gene end was trimmed by 7 bases and the J gene end by 2 bases; junction bases not matched to a gene: 7. The CDR3 extends over 14 amino acids. Per the germline V gene, CDR1 is MDHEN and CDR2 is SYDVKM. CDR3 sequence reads: CASTTQGTNTEAFF. In DNA form, the CDR3 reads TGTGCCAGCACCACACAGGGGACAAACACTGAAGCTTTCTTT.

In regard to this clone: Within the sample, other DNA sequences also encode this same CDR3. The chain is built from TRBV27 and TRBJ2-7; 7 positions agree with TRBD1. The CDR3 has 11 residues. Per the germline V gene, CDR1 is MNHEY and CDR2 is SMNVEV (reference sequence). V trimming: 7 bases; J trimming: 4 bases; junction bases outside the gene matches: 1. In DNA, the CDR3 is TGTGCCAGCAAACAGGGGTACGAGCAGTACTTC. Protein product: CASKQGYEQYF.

The chain uses TRBV14 and TRBJ2-7, with D possibly matching TRBD2 (6 bases). The CDR3 is 18 amino acids. Trimming left V 2 bases short and J 0 bases short, with 20 bases between. Germline assignment: CDR1 SGHDN and CDR2 FVKESK. The CDR3 here is CASSQSYGLSGYSYEQYF. The CDR3 nucleotides read TGTGCCAGCAGCCAATCCTACGGACTAAGCGGGTACTCCTACGAGCAGTACTTC.

J is TRBJ1-4 and V is TRBV27; TRBD1 matches at 10 bases. The CDR3 covers 16 residues. CDR1 is MNHEY and CDR2 is SMNVEV in the germline V gene (reference sequence). Trimming took 5 bases from V and 10 from J; bases not matched to a gene: 13. Here the CDR3 reads CASSQNPGQGYGKLFF. The CDR3 coding sequence is TGTGCCAGCAGTCAAAATCCGGGACAGGGGTACGGAAAACTGTTTTTT.

CDR3 in DNA: TGTGCCAGCAGCTTCTCGTTAATGGGGGGGAGGAGCACCATATATTTT. It is translated as CASSFSLMGGRSTIYF. V gene TRBV7-9 combines with J gene TRBJ1-3; possible D gene TRBD1, 5 bases. V lost 3 bases and J lost 9, with 21 bases in between. The CDR3 runs to 16 residues. Germline-derived CDR1 and CDR2 are SEHNR and FQNEAQ (reference sequence).

The rearrangement joins TRBV7-9 to TRBJ2-5; TRBD2 agrees at 11 bases. This CDR3 has 15 amino acids. After removal of 1 base from V and 6 bases from J, the junction contained 4 bases not matched to a gene. CDR1 and CDR2 from the germline V gene are SEHNR and FQNEAQ (reference sequence). The CDR3: CASSLGTSGSQTQYF. The CDR3 region has the DNA TGTGCCAGCAGCTTAGGTACTAGCGGGAGCCAGACCCAGTACTTC.

The rearrangement joins TRBV7-6 to TRBJ2-7, with D perhaps assigned TRBD1 or TRBD2 (5 bases each). V was trimmed by 5 bases and J by 5 bases, leaving 25 bases between them. The V gene's germline CDR1 is SGHVS and CDR2 FNYEAQ. This CDR3 contains 17 residues. CDR3 DNA: TGTGCCAGCAGCCCGAAGACCGGGACGTACGTTCACCACGAGCAGTACTTC. Its translation is CASSPKTGTYVHHEQYF.

V is TRBV6-1 and J is TRBJ2-7; D might be TRBD1 or TRBD2, each matching 5 bases. This CDR3 is built from 14 residues. The V and J ends lost 8 bases and 2 bases respectively, with 16 bases between them. Per germline, CDR1 MNHNS and CDR2 SASEGT. Here the CDR3 reads CASPGADTTYEQYF. The CDR3 nucleotides are TGTGCCAGCCCCGGGGCGGACACTACCTACGAGCAGTACTTC.

This rearrangement joins TRBV7-8 to TRBJ2-7; 9 bases match TRBD1. J gave up 4 bases and V 5 bases, and 9 bases lay outside the gene matches. The CDR3 length is 15 residues. Germline CDR1 and CDR2: SGHVS and FQNEAQ. The CDR3 sequence is CASSASTGGLYEQYF. CDR3 in DNA: TGTGCCAGCAGCGCCTCGACAGGGGGTCTATACGAGCAGTACTTC.

This rearrangement joins TRBV2 to TRBJ2-7, with a possible D match to TRBD2 (7 bases). Trimming pared 7 bases from V and 0 bases from J, leaving 13 bases between. The CDR3 spans 14 residues. The germline V gene has CDR1 SNHLY and CDR2 FYNNEI. CDR3 residues: CASMGGARSYEQYF. CDR3 bases: TGTGCCAGCATGGGGGGGGCCCGCTCCTACGAGCAGTACTTC.

The V gene is TRBV30, the J gene TRBJ2-2; D is perhaps TRBD1 (6 bases). The CDR3 totals 14 residues. CDR1 is GTSNPN, CDR2 SVGIG, per germline (reference sequence). The V end lost 4 bases, the J end lost 3 bases, and 12 bases lay between the germline ends. The CDR3 DNA reads as TGTGCCTGGAAGCACCAGGGGTACACCGGGGAGCTGTTTTTT. It is translated as CAWKHQGYTGELFF.

The J gene is TRBJ2-7, the V gene TRBV19, with 14 positions matching TRBD2. Looked up from germline, CDR1 is LNHDA and CDR2 is SQIVND (reference sequence). The CDR3 has 17 residues. Unmatched junction bases numbered 6, after V lost 5 bases and J lost 0 bases. The CDR3 spells CASSWRLAGGPSYEQYF. Written as DNA, the CDR3 is TGTGCCAGTAGTTGGAGACTAGCGGGAGGGCCCTCCTACGAGCAGTACTTC.

The rearrangement joins TRBV5-1 to TRBJ2-2; D perhaps matches TRBD2 (6 bases). The CDR3 loop spans 14 amino acids. The ends were cut back, 3 bases at V and 3 bases at J, with 9 bases in the middle. Germline values: CDR1 SGHRS, CDR2 YFSETQ. The CDR3 coding sequence is TGCGCCAGCAGCTCCGGGACTTACACCGGGGAGCTGTTTTTT. Translated, it gives CASSSGTYTGELFF.

The chain links TRBV29-1 to TRBJ1-2; D uncertain. CDR3 length equals 11 residues. Trimming took 6 bases from V and 4 from J, leaving 9 bases between them. Germline CDR1 and CDR2: SQVTM and ANQGSEA. The CDR3 sequence: CSVISFYGYTF. CDR3 nucleotide sequence: TGCAGCGTCATATCCTTCTATGGCTACACCTTC.

The V call is TRBV30, the J call TRBJ2-5; TRBD1 is a possible D gene (6 bases). The J call is in doubt because the DNA end fits TRBJ2-7 better. From germline, CDR1 is GTSNPN and CDR2 SVGIG (reference sequence). The CDR3 extends over 13 amino acids. The CDR3 DNA is TGTGCCTGGAGTGTAGCCAGGGGTTACGAGCAGTACTTC. Amino acids: CAWSVARGYEQYF.

The chain joins TRBV11-2 to TRBJ2-7; D perhaps matches TRBD2 (6 bases). CDR3 length: 13 residues. Germline loops: CDR1 SGHAT, CDR2 FQNNGV. V lost 11 bases to trimming and J lost 0 bases, with 14 bases between them. Here the CDR3 reads CAGGTSSSYEQYF. The CDR3 DNA reads as TGTGCCGGAGGGACTTCTAGCTCCTACGAGCAGTACTTC.

The chain couples TRBV27 to TRBJ2-7, with D possibly matching TRBD1 (6 bases). This CDR3 comprises 13 residues. With 2 bases removed from V and 3 bases from J, the gap between germline ends came to 8 bases. CDR1 is MNHEY, CDR2 SMNVEV, per germline (reference sequence). The CDR3 loop is CASSLQGLYEQYF. The CDR3 DNA is TGTGCCAGCAGTTTACAGGGGCTCTACGAGCAGTACTTC.

The chain is built from TRBV5-4 and TRBJ2-1; D remains unclear. The CDR3 is 11 residues long. CDR1 is SGHNT, CDR2 YYREEE, per germline (reference sequence). Trimming cost V 4 bases and J 8 bases, with 7 bases left between them. CDR3 loop: CASSTNHEQFF. Here the CDR3 DNA reads TGTGCCAGCAGCACGAACCATGAGCAGTTCTTC.

This rearrangement joins TRBV27 to TRBJ1-5; D is ambiguous. The CDR3 totals 15 residues. Germline CDR1 and CDR2: MNHEY and SMNVEV (reference sequence). The germline V and J ends were trimmed by 5 bases and 3 bases, with 14 bases remaining between them. For the CDR3, the DNA is TGTGCCAGCAGTGTTGGGTTCCACCTCAATCAGCCCCAGCATTTT. It is translated as CASSVGFHLNQPQHF.

In this sample, this clone turned up once. The CDR3 sequence: CASSSGRSDTQYF. The CDR3 region has the DNA TGCGCCAGCAGCTCCGGACGATCGGATACGCAGTATTTT. This chain connects TRBV5-1 to TRBJ2-3; D is uncertain. This CDR3 has 13 residues. Germline V lookup: CDR1 SGHRS, CDR2 YFSETQ. Trimming took off 3 bases at V and 6 bases at J, with 11 bases between the two ends.